One sample yielded the 8 T cell receptor beta chains listed below, sequenced in a study of Ad26.COV2.S vaccination and SARS-CoV-2 variants. Assay used: immunoSEQ multiplex PCR; TCRdb lists only in-frame clones, some missing. The sample contains 400,000 to 450,000 clones, 90% of which appear only once. As to treatment: some 19 received Ad26.COV2.S at low or high dose, single or two shots; about 5 received placebo; per-sample allocation not given. All samples were drawn on day 63, counting from the first vaccine or placebo injection. Sequenced here: peripheral blood, sampled in a trial of Ad26.COV2.S vaccine versus placebo. These receptors were taken from a person aged 18-60 years who received the Ad26.COV2.S COVID-19 vaccine or a placebo.

This chain links TRBV20-1 with TRBJ2-1; 12 bases agree with TRBD2. This CDR3 contains 17 residues. V lost 3 bases to trimming and J lost 6 bases; unmatched junction nucleotides: 12. Germline values: CDR1 DFQATT, CDR2 SNEGSKA (reference sequence). The CDR3 sequence is CSASPRLAGAQSNEQFF. CDR3 DNA: TGCAGTGCTAGTCCTAGACTAGCGGGGGCTCAAAGCAATGAGCAGTTCTTC.

The chain joins TRBV11-3 to TRBJ2-7; 8 nucleotides match TRBD2. Looked up from germline, CDR1 is SGHNT and CDR2 is YENEEA. V lost 7 bases, J lost 4 bases, and 9 bases stayed unmatched. CDR3 length: 14 amino acids. CDR3 amino acids: CASTGVAGPYEQYF. CDR3 nucleotide sequence: TGTGCCAGCACAGGGGTAGCGGGACCATACGAGCAGTACTTC.

The J gene is TRBJ2-7, the V gene TRBV27; D may be TRBD1 or TRBD2 (6 bases each). V lost 2 bases and J lost 2, with 13 bases in between. This CDR3 has 15 residues. CDR1 is MNHEY and CDR2 is SMNVEV in the germline V gene (reference sequence). The CDR3 loop reads CASSLTGDNPYEQYF. DNA for the CDR3: TGTGCCAGCAGTTTAACGGGGGACAATCCCTACGAGCAGTACTTC.

The chain carries TRBV15 and TRBJ2-5, with D possibly matching TRBD1 (5 bases). In germline, CDR1 is LNHNV, CDR2 YYDKDF (reference sequence). CDR3 length: 19 amino acids. V was cut by 2 bases and J by 2 bases, with 24 bases left in between. This CDR3 is CATSRYQTVDSLLQETQYF. CDR3 sequence (DNA): TGTGCCACCAGCAGATACCAAACCGTTGACAGCCTATTACAAGAGACCCAGTACTTC. Full variable domain (outside the CDR3, taken from reference TRBV15 and TRBJ2-5): DAMVIQNPRYQVTQFGKPVTLSCSQTLNHNVMYWYQQKSSQAPKLLFHYYDKDFNNEADTPDNFQSRRPNTSFCFLDIRSPGLGDTAMYLCATSRYQTVDSLLQETQYFGPGTRLLVL.

The V gene is TRBV29-1, the J gene TRBJ2-5, with a tentative D call TRBD1 (5 bases). This CDR3 has 14 amino acids. Germline CDR1 is SQVTM and CDR2 is ANQGSEA. Trimming stripped 3 bases from V and 2 bases from J, with 13 bases between. The chain's CDR3 is CSVDPQGRQETQYF. CDR3 coding DNA: TGCAGCGTTGATCCTCAGGGCCGGCAAGAGACCCAGTACTTC.

This clone was observed once. The chain is built from TRBV7-2 and TRBJ2-7; 8 nucleotides agree with TRBD2. Germline V gene data show CDR1 as SGHTA and CDR2 as FQGNSA. With V trimmed by 3 bases and J by 6 bases, 10 bases remained unmatched. The CDR3 is made up of 15 amino acids. CDR3 bases: TGTGCCAGCAGCTTCCGGGGGGGATGGGCTGGCGAGCAGTACTTC. Its translation is CASSFRGGWAGEQYF.

The CDR3 loop reads CASSLTSGSGDEQFF. The CDR3 nucleotides are TGTGCCAGCTCACTGACTAGCGGGTCTGGAGATGAGCAGTTCTTC. The V gene is TRBV18, the J gene TRBJ2-1; the match to TRBD2 covers 10 bases. V dropped 4 bases and J dropped 8; count of bases not matched to a gene: 8. This CDR3 has 15 residues. The germline V gene has CDR1 KGHSH and CDR2 LQKENI.

V usage is TRBV6-5 and J usage is TRBJ1-3, with unresolved D. The CDR3 is 13 amino acids. Per germline, CDR1 MNHEY and CDR2 SVGAGI. The V and J ends lost 6 bases and 2 bases respectively, with 8 bases between them. The CDR3 sequence: CASSRSPGNTIYF. CDR3 sequence (DNA): TGTGCCAGCAGCAGGTCTCCTGGAAACACCATATATTTT.